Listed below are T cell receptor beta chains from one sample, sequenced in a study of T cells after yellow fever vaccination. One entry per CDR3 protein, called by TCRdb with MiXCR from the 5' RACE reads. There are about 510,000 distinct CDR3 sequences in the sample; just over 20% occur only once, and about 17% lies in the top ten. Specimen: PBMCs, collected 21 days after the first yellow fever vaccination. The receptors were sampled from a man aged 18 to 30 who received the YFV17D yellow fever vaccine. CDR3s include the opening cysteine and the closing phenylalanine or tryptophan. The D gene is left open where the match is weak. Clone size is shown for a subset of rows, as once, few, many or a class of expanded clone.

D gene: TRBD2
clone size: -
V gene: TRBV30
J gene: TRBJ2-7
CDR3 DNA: TGTGCCTGGAGTCGACGGCGGGGGGGGCAGTACTTC
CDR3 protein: CAWSRRRGGQYF

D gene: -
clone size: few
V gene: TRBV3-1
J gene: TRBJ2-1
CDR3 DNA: TGTGCCAGCAGCCAGCGGGGCAATGAGCAGTTCTTC
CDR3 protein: CASSQRGNEQFF

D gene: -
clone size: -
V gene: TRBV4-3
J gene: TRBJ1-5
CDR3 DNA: TGCGCCAGCAGCCAAGGGGAGGGGTGGCCCCAGCATTTT
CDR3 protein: CASSQGEGWPQHF

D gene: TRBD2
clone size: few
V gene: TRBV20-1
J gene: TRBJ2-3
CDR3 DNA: TGCAGTGCTAGAGATATCGGGGGGGTAGATACGCAGTATTTT
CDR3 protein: CSARDIGGVDTQYF

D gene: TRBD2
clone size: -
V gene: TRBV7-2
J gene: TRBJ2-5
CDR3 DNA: TGTGCCAGCCGGGGGGGGACCTCAACGGGGGAGACCCAGTACTTC
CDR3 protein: CASRGGTSTGETQYF

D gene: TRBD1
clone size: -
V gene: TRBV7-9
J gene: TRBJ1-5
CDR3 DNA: TGTGCCAGCAGCGGTTCCGGGACAGGGGTCTTCAATCAGCCCCAGCATTTT
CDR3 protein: CASSGSGTGVFNQPQHF

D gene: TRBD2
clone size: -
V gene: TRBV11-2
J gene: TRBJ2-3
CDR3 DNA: TGTGCCAGCAGCTCGACTAGCAGTTTCACAGATACGCAGTATTTT
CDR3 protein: CASSSTSSFTDTQYF

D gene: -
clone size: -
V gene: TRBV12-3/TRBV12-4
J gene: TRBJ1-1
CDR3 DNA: TGTGCCAGCGGGGGCCAGGCAGGGGCTACTGAAGCTTTCTTT
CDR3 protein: CASGGQAGATEAFF

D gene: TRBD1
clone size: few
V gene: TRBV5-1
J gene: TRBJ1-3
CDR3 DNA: TGCGCCAGCAGCCTCCAGGGACAGGGCTCTGGAAACACCATATATTTT
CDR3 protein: CASSLQGQGSGNTIYF

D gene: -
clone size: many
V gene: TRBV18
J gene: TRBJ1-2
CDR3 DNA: TGTGCCAGCTCACCGGAATCAGCCTATGGCTACACCTTC
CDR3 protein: CASSPESAYGYTF

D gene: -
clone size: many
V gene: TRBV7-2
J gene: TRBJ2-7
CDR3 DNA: TGTGCCAGCAGCTTCCTTTCCTACGAGCAGTACTTC
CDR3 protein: CASSFLSYEQYF

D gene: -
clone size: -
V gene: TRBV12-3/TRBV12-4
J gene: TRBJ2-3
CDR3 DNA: TGTGCCAGCAGTGTCAGGGATACGCAGTATTTT
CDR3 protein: CASSVRDTQYF

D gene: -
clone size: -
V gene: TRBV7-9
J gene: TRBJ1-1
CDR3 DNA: TGTGCCAGCAGCTTAGGCGGGATCCTGAACACTGAAGCTTTCTTT
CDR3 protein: CASSLGGILNTEAFF

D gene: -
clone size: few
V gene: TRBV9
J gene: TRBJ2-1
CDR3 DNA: TGTGCCAGCAGCATCGGCCCCGGGACTCGGCACAATGAGCAGTTCTTC
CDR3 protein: CASSIGPGTRHNEQFF

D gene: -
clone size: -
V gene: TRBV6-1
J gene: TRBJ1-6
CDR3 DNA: TGTGCCAGCAGTCAGGGGCTAGGGGAGAATAATTCACCCCTCCACTTT
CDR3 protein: CASSQGLGENNSPLHF

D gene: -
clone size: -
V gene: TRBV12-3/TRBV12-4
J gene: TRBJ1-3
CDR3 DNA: TGTGCCAGCAGTCTCGGGGAGTACTTCCCTGGAAACACCATATATTTT
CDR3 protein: CASSLGEYFPGNTIYF

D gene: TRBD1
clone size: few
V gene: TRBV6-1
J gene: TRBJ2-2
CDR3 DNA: TGTGCCAGCAGTGCCCCGGACAGGGGCGGTGGGGAGCTGTTTTTT
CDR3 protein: CASSAPDRGGGELFF

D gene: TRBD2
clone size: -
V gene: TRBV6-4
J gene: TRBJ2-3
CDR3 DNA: TGTGCCAGCAGTGACGAAGCGGGGGGGCCGACAGATACGCAGTATTTT
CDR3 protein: CASSDEAGGPTDTQYF

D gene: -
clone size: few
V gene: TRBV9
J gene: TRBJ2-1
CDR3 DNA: TGTGCCAGCGGGAGAGGGGCAGACACGGTCGATGAGCAGTTCTTC
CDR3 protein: CASGRGADTVDEQFF

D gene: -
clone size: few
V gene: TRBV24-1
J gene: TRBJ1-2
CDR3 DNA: TGTGCCACCAGTGACAGCTTTCGTAACTATGGCTACACCTTC
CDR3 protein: CATSDSFRNYGYTF

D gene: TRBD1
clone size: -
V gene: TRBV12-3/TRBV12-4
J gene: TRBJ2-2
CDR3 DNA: TGTGCCAGCCGACAGGGACCCGGGGAGCTGTTTTTT
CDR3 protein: CASRQGPGELFF

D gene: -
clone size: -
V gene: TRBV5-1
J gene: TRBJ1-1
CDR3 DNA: TGCGCCAGCAGCTTTTCGACGGACCCTATTCAAGCTTTCTTT
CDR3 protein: CASSFSTDPIQAFF

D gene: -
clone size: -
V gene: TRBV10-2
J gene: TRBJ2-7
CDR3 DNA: TGCGCCAGCAGTGAGTCGGGCATCATCTACGAGCAGTACTTC
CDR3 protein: CASSESGIIYEQYF

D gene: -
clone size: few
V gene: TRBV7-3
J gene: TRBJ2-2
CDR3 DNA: TGTGCCAGCAGTCGAGACAGCGTCACCGGGGAGCTGTTTTTT
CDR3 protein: CASSRDSVTGELFF

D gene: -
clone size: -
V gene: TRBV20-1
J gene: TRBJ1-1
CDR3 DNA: TGCAGTGCTAGTGTGAGCCAGAACACTGAAGCTTTCTTT
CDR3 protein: CSASVSQNTEAFF

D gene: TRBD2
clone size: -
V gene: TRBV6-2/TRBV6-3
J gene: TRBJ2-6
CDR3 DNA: TGTGCCAGCAGTTACTCCGAACTAGCGGGACTTCCTGGGGCCAACGTCCTGACTTTC
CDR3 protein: CASSYSELAGLPGANVLTF

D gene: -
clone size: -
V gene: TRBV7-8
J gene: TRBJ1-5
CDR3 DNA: TGTGCCAGCAGCTTAGCTCAGAGGTTAAATCAGCCCCAGCATTTT
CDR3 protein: CASSLAQRLNQPQHF

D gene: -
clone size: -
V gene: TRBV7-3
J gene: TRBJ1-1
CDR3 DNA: TGTGCCAGCAGCTTAACTGTCAGTAGTGAAGCTTTCTTT
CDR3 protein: CASSLTVSSEAFF

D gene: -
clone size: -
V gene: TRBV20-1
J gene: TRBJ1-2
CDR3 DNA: TGCAGTGGCGTCAGGGAGGAGTTTGGCTACACCTTC
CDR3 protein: CSGVREEFGYTF

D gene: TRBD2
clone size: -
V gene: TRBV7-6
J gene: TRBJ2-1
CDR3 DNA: TGTGCCAGCAGCTTAGCGCTGCGGGGGGACAATGAGCAGTTCTTC
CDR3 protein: CASSLALRGDNEQFF

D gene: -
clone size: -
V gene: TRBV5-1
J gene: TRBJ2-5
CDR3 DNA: TGCGCCAGCAGCTTGGCCGGCTCGCGCCAAGAGACCCAGTACTTC
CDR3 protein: CASSLAGSRQETQYF

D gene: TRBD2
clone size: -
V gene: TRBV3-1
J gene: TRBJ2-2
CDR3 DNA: TGTGCCAGCAGCCCCCAGGGCCGCGGGGGGGTCACCGGGGAGCTGTTTTTT
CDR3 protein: CASSPQGRGGVTGELFF

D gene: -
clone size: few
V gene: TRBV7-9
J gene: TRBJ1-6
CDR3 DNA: TGTGCCAGCAGCTCCCTTAGTTCACCCCTCCACTTT
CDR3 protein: CASSSLSSPLHF

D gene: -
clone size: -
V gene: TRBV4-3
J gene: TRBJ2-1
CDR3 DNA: TGCGCCAGCAGCCAACAGGGGCTAGACAATGAGCAGTTCTTC
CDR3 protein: CASSQQGLDNEQFF

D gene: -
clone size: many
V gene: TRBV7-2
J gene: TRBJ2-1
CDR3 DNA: TGTGCCAGCAGCCCGTACATGGGGAATTCCAATGAGCAGTTCTTC
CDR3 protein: CASSPYMGNSNEQFF

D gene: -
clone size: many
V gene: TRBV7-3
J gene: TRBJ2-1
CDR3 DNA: TGTGCCAGCAGCCAGGTGGGCGTCAATGAGCAGTTCTTC
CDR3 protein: CASSQVGVNEQFF

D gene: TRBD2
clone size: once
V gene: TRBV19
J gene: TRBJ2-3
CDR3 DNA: TGTGCCAGTAGCGCCGGACTAGCGGGGGGAAATACGCAGTATTTT
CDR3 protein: CASSAGLAGGNTQYF

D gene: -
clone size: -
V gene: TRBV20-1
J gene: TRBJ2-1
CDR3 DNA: TGCAGTGCGTTCCTAGGCGTCCCCACCGAGGGCAATGAGCAGTTCTTC
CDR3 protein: CSAFLGVPTEGNEQFF

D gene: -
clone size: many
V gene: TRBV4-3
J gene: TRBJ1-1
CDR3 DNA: TGCGCCAGCAGCCAAGATGAATACAGGGTCACTGAAGCTTTCTTT
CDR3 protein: CASSQDEYRVTEAFF

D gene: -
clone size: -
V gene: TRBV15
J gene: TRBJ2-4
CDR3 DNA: TGTGCCACCAGCAGGTCAGGGATAGCCAAAAACATTCAGTACTTC
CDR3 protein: CATSRSGIAKNIQYF

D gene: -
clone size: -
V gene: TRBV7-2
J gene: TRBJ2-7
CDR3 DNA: TGTGCCAGCAGCTTAAACTCAGGGAGGACCTACGAGCAGTACTTC
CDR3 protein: CASSLNSGRTYEQYF

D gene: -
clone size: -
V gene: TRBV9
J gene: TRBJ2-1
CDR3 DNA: TGTGCCAGCAACCTACGAGGGAATTTAGATGAGCAGTTCTTC
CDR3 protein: CASNLRGNLDEQFF

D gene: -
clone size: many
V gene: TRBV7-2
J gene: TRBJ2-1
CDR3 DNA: TGTGCCAGCAGGTTCGGTGGAGCCAATGAGCAGTTCTTC
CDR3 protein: CASRFGGANEQFF

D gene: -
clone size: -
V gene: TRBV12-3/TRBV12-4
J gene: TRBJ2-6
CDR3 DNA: TGTGCCAGCATTGGGGTCCCTGGGGCCAACGTCCTGACTTTC
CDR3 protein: CASIGVPGANVLTF

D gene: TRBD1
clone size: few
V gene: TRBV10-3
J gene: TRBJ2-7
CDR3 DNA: TGTGCCATCAGCCCGGTAACCCCTGACAGGGACTACGAGCAGTACTTC
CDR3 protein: CAISPVTPDRDYEQYF

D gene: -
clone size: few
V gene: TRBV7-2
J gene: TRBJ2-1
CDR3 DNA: TGTGCCAGCAGGTGGGGGCCGCGGAATGAGCAGTTCTTC
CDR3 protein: CASRWGPRNEQFF

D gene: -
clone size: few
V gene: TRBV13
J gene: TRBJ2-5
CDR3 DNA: TGTGCCAGCAGTCCCGGTGGCGGGGGCACTAAAGAGACCCAGTACTTC
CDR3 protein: CASSPGGGGTKETQYF